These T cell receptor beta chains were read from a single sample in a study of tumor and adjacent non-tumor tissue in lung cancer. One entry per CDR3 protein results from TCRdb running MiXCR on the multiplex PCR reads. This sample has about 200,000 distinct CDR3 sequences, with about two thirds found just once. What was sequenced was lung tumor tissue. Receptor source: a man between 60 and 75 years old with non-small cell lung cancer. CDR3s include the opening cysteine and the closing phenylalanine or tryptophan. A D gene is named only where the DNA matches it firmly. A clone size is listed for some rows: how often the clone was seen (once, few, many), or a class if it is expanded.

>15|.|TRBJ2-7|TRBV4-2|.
TGTGCCAGCAGCCAAGAAGGGCTAGGCTCCTACGAGCAGTACTTC
CASSQEGLGSYEQYF
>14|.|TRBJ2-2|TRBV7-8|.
TGTGCCAGCAGGGTCGGGACAAACACCGGGGAGCTGTTTTTT
CASRVGTNTGELFF
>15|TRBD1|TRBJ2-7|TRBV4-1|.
TGCGCCAGCAGCCAAGGGACAGGGCAGTCCTACGAGCAGTATTTC
CASSQGTGQSYEQYF
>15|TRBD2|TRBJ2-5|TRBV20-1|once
TGCAGTGCTTATGAACCGGGACTAGCTGGGGGCCATACGTACTTC
CSAYEPGLAGGHTYF
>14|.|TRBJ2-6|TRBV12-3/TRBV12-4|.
TGTGCCAGCTCCTCCCCGAATGGGGCCAACGTCCTGACTTTC
CASSSPNGANVLTF
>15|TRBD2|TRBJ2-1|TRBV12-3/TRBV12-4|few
TGTGCCAGCAGTGACCCTAGCGGGGGGACCAATGAGCAGTTCTTC
CASSDPSGGTNEQFF
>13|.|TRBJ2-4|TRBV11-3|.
TGTGACGGCAGGGCCGCGGGGACAAACATTCAGTACTTC
CDGRAAGTNIQYF
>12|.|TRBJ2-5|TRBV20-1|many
TGCAGTGCTAGAGTGGGGGGAGAGACCCAGTACTTC
CSARVGGETQYF
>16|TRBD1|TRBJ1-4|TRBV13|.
TGTGCCAGCAGCTTAGGCTCCGGACAGGGGAATGAAAAACTGTTTTTT
CASSLGSGQGNEKLFF
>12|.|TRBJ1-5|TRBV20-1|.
TGCGGTGTGCGGCAGGGGAATCAGCCCCAACATTTT
CGVRQGNQPQHF
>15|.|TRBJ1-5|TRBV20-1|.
TGCAGTGCTAGTGCCAGTACAGGCACCAATCAGCCCCAGCATTTT
CSASASTGTNQPQHF
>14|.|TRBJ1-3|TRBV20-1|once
TGCAGTGCGAGAAAAAAAGGGGGTGGTGGCATCATATATTTT
CSARKKGGGGIIYF
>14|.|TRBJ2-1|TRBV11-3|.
TGTGACGGCAGTCCGGAGCTCTCCTACAATGAGCAGTTCTTC
CDGSPELSYNEQFF
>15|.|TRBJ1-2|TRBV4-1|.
TGCGCCAGCACCCGAGAAACAACAGGGAACTATGGCTACACCTTC
CASTRETTGNYGYTF
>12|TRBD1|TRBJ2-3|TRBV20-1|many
TGCAGTAGACAGGGGGATTTAAATACGCAGTATTTT
CSRQGDLNTQYF
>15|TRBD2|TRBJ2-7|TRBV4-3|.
TGCGCCAGCAGCCCCGGACTAGGAGGGTACTACGGGCAATACTTC
CASSPGLGGYYGQYF
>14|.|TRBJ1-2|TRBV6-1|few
TGTGCCAGCAGTGAAGGGGGCGCCTACTATGGCTACACCTTC
CASSEGGAYYGYTF
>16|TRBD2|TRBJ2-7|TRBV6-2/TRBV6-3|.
TGTGCCAGCAGTCCCGCAGAACTAGCGGGAAGCTACGACCAGTACTTC
CASSPAELAGSYDQYF
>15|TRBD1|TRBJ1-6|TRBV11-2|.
TGTGTCAGCAGTTCGGGACAGGGCTATAATTCACCCCTCCACTTT
CVSSSGQGYNSPLHF
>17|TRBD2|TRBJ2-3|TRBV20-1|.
TGCAGTGCTAAGATTTCCTCCGGGACTAGTCACACAGATACGCAGTATTTT
CSAKISSGTSHTDTQYF
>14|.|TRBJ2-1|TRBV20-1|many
TGCAGCCACAACGGGGCCCTGAACTACAATGAGCAGTTCTTC
CSHNGALNYNEQFF
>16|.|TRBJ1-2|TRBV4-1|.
TGCGCCAACAGCAAACCATCCCGGAGCGGGAACTATGGCTACACCTTC
CANSKPSRSGNYGYTF
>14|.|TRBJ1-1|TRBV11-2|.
TGTGCCAGCAGCCGCACTGAAGACAACACTGAAGCTTCCTTT
CASSRTEDNTEASF
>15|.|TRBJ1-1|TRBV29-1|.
TGCAGCGTTGAAGGTGATGGGGCCATGAACACTGAAGCTTTCTTT
CSVEGDGAMNTEAFF
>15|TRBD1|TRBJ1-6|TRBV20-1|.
TGCAGTGCTTTATACAGGGGGCTCTGGAAATCACCCCTCCACTTC
CSALYRGLWKSPLHF
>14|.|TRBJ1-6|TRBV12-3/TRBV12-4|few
TGTGCCAGCAGTTTGAAGGACTATAATTCACCCCTCCACTTT
CASSLKDYNSPLHF
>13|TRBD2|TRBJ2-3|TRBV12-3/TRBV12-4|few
TGTGCCAGCAGTTTTCGGGGGGGAGATACGCAGTATTTT
CASSFRGGDTQYF
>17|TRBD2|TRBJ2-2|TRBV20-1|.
TGCAGTGCTAGTGATCGGGGCTTGGCGGGAGGCACCGGGGAGCTGTTTTTT
CSASDRGLAGGTGELFF
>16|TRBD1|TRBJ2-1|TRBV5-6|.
TGTGCCAGCAGCTTAAAGACAGGGGGGAATGTTACTGAGCAGTTCTTC
CASSLKTGGNVTEQFF
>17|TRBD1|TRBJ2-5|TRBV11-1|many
TGTGCCAGCAGCGTCGACAGGGGAGTTGAGTACCAAGAGACCCAGTACTTC
CASSVDRGVEYQETQYF
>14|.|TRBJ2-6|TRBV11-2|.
TGTGCCAACATCCCTATCTCTGGGGCCAACGTCCTGACTTTC
CANIPISGANVLTF
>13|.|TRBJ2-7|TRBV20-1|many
TGCAGTGCCCCAAGAGTAGGGGACAACCAGCAGTACTTC
CSAPRVGDNQQYF
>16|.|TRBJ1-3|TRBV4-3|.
TGCGCCAGCAGCCAAGATAGGGTTAGCGCTGGAAACACCATCTATTTT
CASSQDRVSAGNTIYF
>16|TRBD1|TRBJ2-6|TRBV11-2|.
TGTGCCAGCAGCTTCAGGACAGGCTCTGGGGCCAACGTCCTAACTTTC
CASSFRTGSGANVLTF
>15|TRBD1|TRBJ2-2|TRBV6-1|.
TGTGCCAGTTTAACAGGGGGCTCAGATAGCTGGGAGCTGTTTTTT
CASLTGGSDSWELFF
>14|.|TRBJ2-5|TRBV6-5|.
TGTGTCAGTAGGGAAGGGTTGGCCGAAGAGACCCAGTACTTC
CVSREGLAEETQYF
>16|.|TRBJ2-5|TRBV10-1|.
TGCGCCACCCCGGAGGACGACAGAAACTCGCAAGAGATCCAGTACTTC
CATPEDDRNSQEIQYF
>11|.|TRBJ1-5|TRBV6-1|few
TGTGCCAGCAGGGAGTATCAGCCCCAGCATTTT
CASREYQPQHF
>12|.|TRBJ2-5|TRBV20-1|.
TGCAGTGCTAGGTTAGGGATAGAGACCCAGTACTTC
CSARLGIETQYF
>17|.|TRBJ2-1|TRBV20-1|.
TGCAGTGCTAGAGCTGGAACGACTGGCTTAACTTTCGATGAGCAGTTCTTC
CSARAGTTGLTFDEQFF
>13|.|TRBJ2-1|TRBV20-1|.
TGCAGTGCTCCACTAAAGGGGATGCGCGAGCAGTTCTTC
CSAPLKGMREQFF
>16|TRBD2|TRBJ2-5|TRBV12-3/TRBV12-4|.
TGTGCCAGCAGCCGGACTAGCGGGGGACTCCAAGAGACTCAGTACTTC
CASSRTSGGLQETQYF
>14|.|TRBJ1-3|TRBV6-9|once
TGTGTCAACAGTTCACAACGGTCTGGAAACACCATATATTTT
CVNSSQRSGNTIYF
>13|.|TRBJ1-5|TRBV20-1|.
TGCAGTGCCTCGCAGGGTCAGTGCCAGCCCCAGCATTTT
CSASQGQCQPQHF
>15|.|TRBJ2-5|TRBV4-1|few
TGCGCCAGCAGCCAAGATGGGGGTGGAGTTGAGACCCAGTACTTC
CASSQDGGGVETQYF
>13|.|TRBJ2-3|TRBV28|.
TGTGCCAGCAGGAGCGTGGGGGCAGATACGCAGTATTTT
CASRSVGADTQYF
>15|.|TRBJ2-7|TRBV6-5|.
TGTGCCAGCGGCAATGGGGGAGCGACTCGCTACGAACAGTACTTC
CASGNGGATRYEQYF
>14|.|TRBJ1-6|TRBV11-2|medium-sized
TGTGCCAGCAGCGCGGGGGGGCGGGGACCACCCCTCCACTTT
CASSAGGRGPPLHF
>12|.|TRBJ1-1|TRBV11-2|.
TGTGCCAGCAATTTAGAATTTACTGAAGCTTTCTTT
CASNLEFTEAFF
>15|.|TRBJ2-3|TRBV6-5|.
TGTGCGAGCAGCGACGGGCTACTTGTCACAGATACGCAGTATTTT
CASSDGLLVTDTQYF
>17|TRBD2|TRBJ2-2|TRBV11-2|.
TGTGCCATCAGCGTCCTGACTAGCGGGGGATACACCGGGGAGCTGTCTTTT
CAISVLTSGGYTGELSF
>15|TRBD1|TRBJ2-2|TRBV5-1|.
TGCGCCAGCAGCGAATCGGGACAGGGCACCGGGGAGCTGTTTTTT
CASSESGQGTGELFF